Reported below is one T cell receptor (beta chain). Its matching antigen is unknown. This record comes from a study of cytomegalovirus exposure and HLA in healthy donors. General study results and limits: Later on, an analysis showed TCR association rates differing by HLA locus, with DRB1 the most and HLA-C the fewest. Reportedly, cytomegalovirus status was diagnosed with high sensitivity and specificity.

PCR amplification relied on 60 Vbeta primers (plus 13 Jbeta primers). Authors' analysis steps: Later reanalysis found 80 million or so unique TCR beta chains, around 9.9 million of them shared. Method: immunoSEQ multiplex PCR; TCRdb's copy keeps in-frame clones and lacks some. Clone size and the V and J calls come from that table; the DNA yielded D and trimming. The sample's table shows 220,000 or so clones. CDR3 length: 14 amino acids. The V gene end was trimmed by 8 bases and the J gene end by 6 bases; junction bases not matched to a gene: 9. CDR1 is SGHVS, CDR2 FQNEAQ, per germline. The chain recombines TRBV7-8 with TRBJ1-5, with 8 bases lining up with TRBD1. Sequenced input: PBMCs. The source of this sequence is a girl aged 2-15 years in good health and CMV-seropositive. The CDR3 DNA follows: TGTGCCAGCGGATGGCCAGGGGGCGGTCAGCCCCAGCATTTT. This translates into CASGWPGGGQPQHF.